The 10 T cell receptor beta chains below all came from one sample that was sequenced in a study of OX40 agonist ivuxolimab in advanced cancers. Repertoires were generated with immunoSEQ multiplex PCR, while TCRdb's copy carries only in-frame clones and drops some. The sample has 60,000 to 65,000 clones, 84% seen once. Sequenced here: CD4+ or CD8+ T cells sorted from blood, sampled in a trial of the OX40 agonist ivuxolimab. The receptors were sampled from an adult with an advanced solid tumor such as melanoma, head and neck, liver or kidney cancer.

This clone was seen a handful of times. The chain combines TRBV5-6 with TRBJ1-2; perhaps TRBD1 as D (5 bases). CDR1 is SGHDT, CDR2 YYEEEE, per germline. Trimming removed 4 bases at V and 4 bases at J, with 17 bases between. This CDR3 is built from 15 residues. CDR3 sequence reads: CASSPGGIGIYGYTF. In nucleotides, the CDR3 is TGTGCCAGCAGCCCGGGGGGGATAGGGATCTATGGCTACACCTTC.

The genes are TRBV6-5 and TRBJ2-2; the D is unclear. The CDR3 is made up of 15 amino acids. V dropped 2 bases and J dropped 0 bases, with 7 bases sitting between them. Germline V gene data show CDR1 as MNHEY and CDR2 as SVGAGI. The CDR3 DNA reads as TGTGCCAGCAGTTACCGGCCGACGAACACCGGGGAGCTGTTTTTT. Its translation is CASSYRPTNTGELFF.

This clone was recorded once. The chain combines TRBV27 with TRBJ2-3; 7 bases are a match to TRBD1. The V segment lost 5 bases and the J segment 2 bases; nucleotides outside the gene matches: 4. Germline assignment: CDR1 MNHEY and CDR2 SMNVEV (reference sequence). The CDR3 contains 14 residues. The CDR3 DNA follows: TGTGCCAGCAGTAGGACAGGAGCCACAGATACGCAGTATTTT. Translated: CASSRTGATDTQYF.

V is TRBV30 and J is TRBJ1-1; D ambiguous. Germline values: CDR1 GTSNPN, CDR2 SVGIG (reference sequence). The CDR3 has 12 amino acids. V was clipped by 5 bases and J by 3 bases, with 10 bases between them. CDR3: CAWLQRDTEAFF. The CDR3 nucleotides read TGTGCCTGGTTACAGAGGGACACTGAAGCTTTCTTT.

The V call is TRBV5-5, the J call TRBJ2-7; the D gene is possibly TRBD1 (6 bases). V lost 5 bases, J lost 1 base, and 13 bases lay in between. This CDR3 has 14 amino acids. Germline CDR1 is SGHKS and CDR2 is YYEKEE (reference sequence). The CDR3 nucleotides read TGTGCCAGCAGTTTGACAGGAAATTCCTACGAGCAGTACTTC. As protein: CASSLTGNSYEQYF.

J is TRBJ1-5 and V is TRBV11-2; possible D gene TRBD1, 5 bases. Germline V gene sequence: CDR1 SGHAT, CDR2 FQNNGV. This CDR3 is built from 18 residues. The V and J ends lost 5 bases and 0 bases respectively, with 20 bases between them. The CDR3 is CASSPSHRDCDSNQPQHF. For the CDR3, the DNA is TGTGCCAGCAGCCCCTCGCACCGGGACTGCGATAGCAATCAGCCCCAGCATTTT. The full variable domain, completed using reference TRBV11-2 and TRBJ1-5, is EAGVAQSPRYKIIEKRQSVAFWCNPISGHATLYWYQQILGQGPKLLIQFQNNGVVDDSQLPKDRFSAERLKGVDSTLKIQPAKLEDSAVYLCASSPSHRDCDSNQPQHFGDGTRLSIL.

The chain has TRBV5-1 and TRBJ1-1; D is possibly TRBD1 (5 bases). The V end was cut by 0 bases, the J end by 10 bases, with 7 bases between. Per germline, CDR1 SGHRS and CDR2 YFSETQ. CDR3 length: 11 amino acids. CDR3 in DNA: TGCGCCAGCAGCTTGGGGGACCTAGCTTTCTTT. Protein: CASSLGDLAFF.

The genes are TRBV2 and TRBJ1-3; 8 positions agree with TRBD1. The germline V gene encodes CDR1 SNHLY and CDR2 FYNNEI. Unmatched junction bases numbered 8, after V lost 6 bases and J lost 4 bases. This CDR3 is built from 15 residues. The CDR3 sequence: CASRAQGAWGNTIYF. CDR3 coding DNA: TGTGCCAGCAGGGCCCAGGGGGCATGGGGAAACACCATATATTTT.

The chain is built from TRBV5-1 and TRBJ2-3, with D possibly being TRBD1 (7 bases). The CDR3 runs 16 residues. Trimming shortened V by 0 bases and J by 3 bases, and 14 bases separated the two germline ends. The germline CDR1 and CDR2 sequences are SGHRS and YFSETQ. The CDR3 spells CASSLGIQGRTDTQYF. CDR3 bases: TGCGCCAGCAGCTTGGGGATACAGGGGAGGACAGATACGCAGTATTTT.

With regard to this clone: One end of the junction varies from germline; a read error may be responsible. This chain joins TRBV10-3 and TRBJ1-2; D is perhaps TRBD1 (6 bases). Germline assignment: CDR1 ENHRY and CDR2 SYGVKD. There are 14 residues in the CDR3. The CDR3 coding sequence is TGTGCCATCAAAGAAGGGGGGAGGGGTGGGCCCGCTAACTTC. Protein sequence: CAIKEGGRGGPANF.